This T cell receptor (beta chain) was identified in a study of CD8 T cells in Susac syndrome. The RNA input was roughly 0.5 to 1 ug, and it was reverse transcribed with random hexamers. Amplification of the TCR beta CDR3 was carried out by immunoSEQ multiplex PCR, which spanned a total of 54 Vbeta and 13 Jbeta segments. TCRdb called the immunoSEQ multiplex PCR reads again in MiXCR, with one record for every CDR3 protein. The profile shows around 100,000 distinct CDR3 sequences, 95% of them singletons. The CD8+ and CD4+ T cells were negatively isolated, with the TEMRA cells enriched by FACS. Sequencing input: CD8+ T cells from PBMCs. This TCR derives from a human donor with Susac syndrome.

CDR3: CASIPVTYEQYF. For the CDR3, the DNA is TGTGCCTCGATACCAGTAACCTACGAGCAGTACTTC. V usage is TRBV24-1 and J usage is TRBJ2-7; D remains unclear. Trimming took 12 bases from V and 2 from J, leaving 13 bases between them. This CDR3 region has 12 residues. CDR1 is KGHDR, CDR2 SFDVKD, per germline.